The clone carrying this T cell receptor (beta chain) was counted a few times. Its antigen is currently unknown. CDR1 SGHTA and CDR2 FQGNSA come from the germline V gene. This CDR3 comprises 17 residues. V lost 1 base to trimming and J lost 0 bases; unmatched junction nucleotides: 3. PCR involved 60 Vbeta and 13 Jbeta primers. The protocol was immunoSEQ multiplex PCR, while the TCRdb copy is restricted to in-frame clones and leaves out a portion. The table includes 140,000 to 150,000 clones, roughly 84% detected once. The source of the sample is a study of cytomegalovirus exposure and HLA in healthy donors. Study results and caveats: Analyzed later, most CMV-associated TCR beta chains appeared HLA-restricted.

This TCR was recovered from a boy younger than 10 in good health and CMV-seronegative. The sequenced material came from PBMCs. The chain uses TRBV7-2 and TRBJ1-5; 10 bases align to TRBD1. The CDR3 region is CASSLGQGAHSNQPQHF. The DNA of the CDR3 is TGTGCCAGCAGCTTAGGACAGGGGGCACATAGCAATCAGCCCCAGCATTTT.